This T cell receptor (beta chain) was profiled in a study of blood T cell repertoires in COVID-19 (dated by TCRdb to the early 2020s). Study-level background: Collaborator samples came from the United States, Italy and Spain and covered acute and convalescent phases of COVID-19. The prospective study material was composed of cDNA or gDNA derived from T cells, B-cell-depleted T cells, or PBMCs. The dataset comprised deeply sampled blood TCRbeta repertoires from subjects exposed to, actively infected with, or recovered from COVID-19. A freely available public database, intended as a resource for researchers studying the immune response to SARS-CoV-2, is where the repertoires were released. Samples came from the ongoing ImmuneRACE study (first 160 participants) plus 1,254 subjects from 6 global collaborators. The sample metadata nearly always contained a de-identified subject ID, COVID-19 status, age in years and sex. HLA class I and class II types, where available, came from metadata supplied by the sample provider rather than from assay-based typing.

Regarding this clone: The clone's antigen remains unknown. No per-base quality is available; no much larger clone lies one base away.

V gives up 4 bases and J gives up 4 bases, and the segment between their germline ends measures 15 bases. The CDR3 measures 15 amino acids from cysteine to phenylalanine. Just CDR3 DNA is preserved here, 45 bases in frame from base 1. CDR1 and CDR2 are read off the germline V gene (reference sequence) as SGHKS and YYEKEE. The immunoSEQ Assay, a bias-controlled multiplex PCR, was used to amplify TCRbeta CDR3 regions from genomic DNA. As for the original processing: Within the assay, amplification of reference gene primers was used to estimate how many nucleated cells each sample contained. To quantify the absolute abundance of each unique TCRbeta CDR3 rearrangement, sequence reads were collapsed and filtered. For each sample, productive Simpson clonality was calculated as the square root of Simpson's diversity index over productive rearrangements. What TCRdb holds here is the immuneACCESS table cut down to in-frame rearrangements. Part of the clones is not present; checked against another copy, under half of the missing clones reflect an unresolved V gene, and the others are unexplained. For V, J and clone size, that table is used; D and trimming come from the DNA. Here the sample has 150,000 to 200,000 clones; 70% to 85% occur a single time. The ten largest clones take up about 9.4% of the sample.

Points the paper makes about the study in general: The amount of clinical and demographic metadata varied by source and participant and was provided uncurated.

Collaborating institutions collected whole blood in K2EDTA tubes following their own protocols. For TCRbeta analysis, collaborator samples were shipped as frozen whole blood, as isolated PBMCs, or as DNA extracted from either sample type. The sample comprised peripheral blood. The rearranged segments are TRBV5-5 and TRBJ2-1, with TRBD2 as a weak D call on 5 bases. The receptor's source is a woman aged 80 or older with acute or convalescent COVID-19. The CDR3 region reads CASSADDYPYNEQFF. The sequenced DNA is TGTGCCAGCAGCGCCGATGACTACCCTTACAATGAGCAGTTCTTC. This CDR3, with the reference TRBV5-5 and TRBJ2-1 proteins standing in past its ends, gives the full variable domain DAGVTQSPTHLIKTRGQQVTLRCSPISGHKSVSWYQQVLGQGPQFIFQYYEKEERGRGNFPDRFSARQFPNYSSELNVNALLLGDSALYLCASSADDYPYNEQFFGPGTRLTVL.